Shown below are 15 T cell receptor beta chains from a single sample sequenced in a study of blood T cell repertoires in COVID-19. The repertoire was sequenced with immunoSEQ multiplex PCR; TCRdb's copy has only in-frame clones and lacks some. The profile shows 150,000 to 200,000 clones, about 86% of them singletons. Sequencing was carried out using peripheral blood. These receptors came from a woman aged 25 to 39 with active or convalescent COVID-19.

The CDR3 DNA reads as TGTGCCAGCAGTCCAACGGGGGGCAGCACTGAAGCTTTCTTT. Translation: CASSPTGGSTEAFF. The chain employs TRBV27 and TRBJ1-1, with D tentatively TRBD1 (6 bases). The V gene lost 5 bases and the J gene lost 4 bases, with 14 bases spanning the gap. Germline V gene sequence: CDR1 MNHEY, CDR2 SMNVEV (reference sequence). This CDR3 spans 14 amino acids.

The chain links TRBV19 to TRBJ2-1, with TRBD2 matching over 7 bases. J was trimmed by 4 bases and V by 1 base; bases with no gene match: 7. The CDR3 loop spans 16 amino acids. Germline V gene sequence: CDR1 LNHDA, CDR2 SQIVND (reference sequence). As DNA, the CDR3 is TGTGCCAGTAGTATAGGGGAGCGGGGCTTATACAATGAGCAGTTCTTC. This encodes CASSIGERGLYNEQFF.

As regards this clone: At the DNA level, this CDR3 is encoded by other sequences in the same sample as well. This chain connects TRBV5-1 to TRBJ2-3, with 8 positions matching TRBD2. The CDR3 runs 15 residues. CDR1 SGHRS and CDR2 YFSETQ come from the germline V gene. Trimming at V came to 1 base and at J to 1 base, leaving 2 bases not matched to a gene. CDR3 protein: CASSLSRGGTDTQYF. The CDR3, as DNA: TGCGCCAGCAGCTTGTCGCGGGGGGGCACAGATACGCAGTATTTT.

The gene calls are TRBV6-5 and TRBJ1-2, with D maybe TRBD1 (6 bases). Trimming took off 7 bases at V and 5 bases at J, with 11 bases between the two ends. Germline CDR1 reads MNHEY; CDR2 reads SVGAGI. The CDR3 spans 12 residues. DNA of the CDR3: TGTGCCAGCATGTCGGACAGTTATGGCTACACCTTC. Protein product: CASMSDSYGYTF.

V and J are TRBV7-9 and TRBJ2-1; 9 bases align to TRBD2. After removal of 1 base from V and 5 bases from J, the junction contained 6 bases not matched to a gene. Germline CDR1 SEHNR, CDR2 FQNEAQ (reference sequence). This CDR3 is 16 amino acids long. The CDR3 DNA is TGTGCCAGCAGCTTAGGGGGACTAGCCGGACACAATGAGCAGTTCTTC. It is translated as CASSLGGLAGHNEQFF.

This clone appeared a single time. J is TRBJ1-5 and V is TRBV7-9; 7 nucleotides agree with TRBD1. J was trimmed by 3 bases and V by 5 bases; bases with no gene match: 4. Germline-derived CDR1 and CDR2 are SEHNR and FQNEAQ (reference sequence). The length of the CDR3 is 14 residues. CDR3 protein: CASSAGTVNQPQHF. The CDR3 region has the DNA TGTGCCAGCAGCGCCGGGACAGTCAATCAGCCCCAGCATTTT.

This clone appeared a single time. The rearrangement links TRBV3-1 (or the pseudogene TRBV3-2) to TRBJ2-5, with D perhaps TRBD1 (6 bases). This CDR3 contains 13 residues. CDR1 and CDR2 from the germline V gene are LGHDT and YNNKEL (reference sequence). Deletions cut 6 bases from V and 4 bases from J, with 12 bases between. The CDR3 loop reads CASRSGGGETQYF. In nucleotides, the CDR3 is TGTGCCAGCAGAAGTGGGGGCGGAGAGACCCAGTACTTC.

V and J are TRBV2 and TRBJ2-3; 13 nucleotides line up with TRBD2. The V and J ends lost 5 bases and 2 bases, in that order; junction bases with no gene match: 13. Germline V CDR1 and CDR2: SNHLY, FYNNEI. This CDR3 region has 19 residues. The chain's CDR3 is CASSLSSRTSGGHTDTQYF. The CDR3 DNA reads as TGTGCCAGCAGTCTGAGTAGCCGGACTAGCGGGGGACACACAGATACGCAGTATTTT.

This clone occurred once. The V gene is TRBV27, the J gene TRBJ2-7; possibly TRBD1 for D (6 bases). The germline V gene encodes CDR1 MNHEY and CDR2 SMNVEV (reference sequence). This CDR3 is built from 14 residues. V lost 6 bases and J 5 bases, leaving 17 bases between the germline ends. CDR3 bases: TGTGCCAGCAGCGTTTCATTAACAGGGAACGAGCAGTACTTC. It encodes CASSVSLTGNEQYF.

Only one count was recorded for this clone. This chain connects TRBV2 to TRBJ2-1; possibly TRBD2 for D (6 bases). Germline assignment: CDR1 SNHLY and CDR2 FYNNEI. Trimming removed 6 bases from V and 7 bases from J, with 22 bases in between. This CDR3 has 16 residues. In DNA, the CDR3 is TGTGCCAGCAGCGCCTCTCTAGCGCTTCGAGGGAATGAGCAGTTCTTC. Protein product: CASSASLALRGNEQFF.

This chain joins TRBV5-8 and TRBJ2-1; D possibly corresponds to TRBD1 (6 bases). The germline V gene has CDR1 SGHTS and CDR2 YDEGEE. This CDR3 spans 13 amino acids. Trimming left V 3 bases short and J 5 bases short, with 9 bases between. The CDR3 coding sequence is TGTGCCAGCAGCTCTTACAGGGACAATGAGCAGTTCTTC. Translated: CASSSYRDNEQFF.

J is TRBJ2-5 and V is TRBV30; D is possibly TRBD2 (5 bases). In germline, CDR1 is GTSNPN, CDR2 SVGIG (reference sequence). This CDR3 region has 12 residues. Trimming removed 3 bases from V and 5 bases from J, with 10 bases in between. The CDR3 sequence is CAWRDSRETQYF. The DNA of the CDR3 is TGTGCCTGGAGGGACTCCAGGGAGACCCAGTACTTC. Using reference TRBV30 and TRBJ2-5 for the parts outside the CDR3, the full variable domain is SQTIHQWPATLVQPVGSPLSLECTVEGTSNPNLYWYRQAAGRGLQLLFYSVGIGQISSEVPQNLSASRPQDRQFILSSKKLLLSDSGFYLCAWRDSRETQYFGPGTRLLVL.

The CDR3 coding sequence is TGTGCCAGCAGGAGCGGGGCCCCCTACAATGAGCAGTTCTTC. As protein: CASRSGAPYNEQFF. The rearrangement joins TRBV11-2 to TRBJ2-1, with 7 bases that match TRBD2. Germline V gene lookup returns CDR1 SGHAT and CDR2 FQNNGV. This CDR3 is 14 amino acids long. V lost 6 bases to trimming and J lost 2 bases; unmatched junction nucleotides: 4.

Only one count was recorded for this clone. Here the CDR3 DNA reads TGCGCCAGCAGCTTGGCCGGAGGGGCCGCAACTAATGAAAAACTGTTTTTT. Translation gives CASSLAGGAATNEKLFF. The J gene is TRBJ1-4, the V gene TRBV5-1, with D possibly matching TRBD1 (5 bases). Per the germline V gene, CDR1 is SGHRS and CDR2 is YFSETQ. This CDR3 has 17 residues. V was shortened by 0 bases and J by 0 bases, with 12 bases between the two germline ends.

The V and J genes are TRBV18 and TRBJ1-1, with D possibly matching TRBD1 (6 bases). This CDR3 comprises 15 residues. In germline, CDR1 is KGHSH, CDR2 LQKENI. Trimming removed 2 bases from V and 1 base from J, with 11 bases in between. The CDR3 sequence: CASSPTGGGNTEAFF. The CDR3 coding sequence is TGTGCCAGCTCACCAACTGGGGGCGGGAACACTGAAGCTTTCTTT.